This TCR beta chain came from a study of cytomegalovirus exposure and HLA in healthy donors. Study at large: It was reported in a later analysis that the 90 to 150 validation repertoires used the same platform as the approximately 690 first-cohort repertoires. Findings and caveats of the study: The study put under 200 TCR beta chains on its list as cytomegalovirus-associated. Most TCR sequences were uncommon, yet certain public TCRs appeared in many donors.

TCRdb's table, derived via immunoSEQ multiplex PCR, lists solely in-frame clones and lacks some. The sample lists around 220,000 clones, around 88% occurring once. Germline V gene lookup returns CDR1 LNHDA and CDR2 SQIVND (reference sequence). This CDR3 has 15 residues. V lost 5 bases and J lost 4; bases outside the gene matches: 10. On this clone itself: No antigen is known for it.

The source material was PBMCs. The gene calls are TRBV19 and TRBJ1-2; 7 bases match TRBD1. This TCR was recovered from a woman younger than 35 in good health and CMV-seronegative. CDR3 region: CASSDEGALLYGYTF. CDR3 sequence (DNA): TGTGCCAGTAGTGACGAGGGGGCTTTACTCTATGGCTACACCTTC.